This is a list of T cell receptor beta chains from one sample in a study of blood T cell repertoires in COVID-19. TCRdb's copy holds only in-frame clones and misses some; the assay was immunoSEQ multiplex PCR. The sample shows approximately 150,000 clones, about 90% of them seen only once. The specimen was peripheral blood. Every receptor here comes from a woman in her 50s with acute or convalescent COVID-19. The CDR3 runs from the conserved cysteine through the conserved F or W. A D gene is named only where the DNA matches it firmly.

12	.	TRBV6-5	CASSPTGLGYTF
15	TRBD1	TRBV19	CASSIDGTVQETQYF
15	.	TRBV5-4	CASSFTADTNEKLFF
13	TRBD1	TRBV6-5	CASRTGGGEKLFF
14	.	TRBV4-1	CASSLLTSGYEQYF
18	TRBD2	TRBV18	CASSPGLAGGPNTGELFF
15	TRBD1	TRBV7-9	CASSLGQGVYNEQFF
14	.	TRBV6-5	CASSYVSSGNTIYF
19	.	TRBV11-2	CASSLDVRYLGQRNNEQFF
13	.	TRBV5-1	CASSSQNTGELFF
16	TRBD2	TRBV12-5	CASGSPGAGESPRQFF
15	TRBD1	TRBV19	CASSPRDSSSYEQYF
15	.	TRBV9	CASSVEGRGSGELFF
13	.	TRBV25-1	CATRGGLTDTQYF
14	.	TRBV19	CASTQHAGNTEAFF
14	.	TRBV3-1/TRBV3-2	CASSPDPRGNEQFF
11	.	TRBV29-1	CSVATPGEQYF
12	TRBD1	TRBV29-1	CSTRQGDTEAFF
13	.	TRBV5-1	CASSSTGGAGYTF
15	.	TRBV9	CASRAGGTELDTQYF
14	.	TRBV2	CASSDQGTNYGYTF
13	.	TRBV20-1	CSASPGVGSPLHF
14	TRBD1	TRBV27	CASSRQGRSYEQYF
13	.	TRBV12-3/TRBV12-4	CASSPDSNYGYTF
14	.	TRBV18	CASSPLARSETQYF
13	.	TRBV6-5	CAGSPGRGREQYF
14	.	TRBV29-1	CSPLKQRSNQPQHF
15	.	TRBV4-1	CASSQEGTFPSPLHF
13	TRBD1	TRBV3-1/TRBV3-2	CASSQGANTEAFF
14	.	TRBV6-1	CASSETTTNQPQHF
13	.	TRBV19	CASSILEGTEAFF
15	.	TRBV19	CASRLGGDRTDTQYF
14	.	TRBV30	CAGRFSQGSYEQYF
16	.	TRBV10-3	CAISERQVPTNTEAFF
11	.	TRBV20-1	CSALSGHEQYF
14	.	TRBV11-2	CASSLAGGTTEAFF
14	TRBD1	TRBV6-6	CASIRTGGGSPLHF
12	TRBD1	TRBV5-1	CASSLYRGEQYF
14	.	TRBV4-1	CASSQEGGNQPQHF
16	TRBD2	TRBV9	CASSARAGGLTDTQYF
15	TRBD1	TRBV27	CASSSPTGGNYGYTF
15	.	TRBV6-5	CASSYPQVRQETQYF
15	TRBD1	TRBV28	CASSPNIDRGVEAFF
13	TRBD1	TRBV5-1	CASSSQGTGEQYF
15	.	TRBV14	CASSLQGRGSGELFF
17	TRBD1	TRBV5-6	CASSFAAQGTGNQPQHF
13	.	TRBV27	CASSFGQDYGYTF
17	TRBD1	TRBV29-1	CSVPLWEGGAGANVLTF
15	TRBD1	TRBV6-5	CASSYTGTGDYEQYF